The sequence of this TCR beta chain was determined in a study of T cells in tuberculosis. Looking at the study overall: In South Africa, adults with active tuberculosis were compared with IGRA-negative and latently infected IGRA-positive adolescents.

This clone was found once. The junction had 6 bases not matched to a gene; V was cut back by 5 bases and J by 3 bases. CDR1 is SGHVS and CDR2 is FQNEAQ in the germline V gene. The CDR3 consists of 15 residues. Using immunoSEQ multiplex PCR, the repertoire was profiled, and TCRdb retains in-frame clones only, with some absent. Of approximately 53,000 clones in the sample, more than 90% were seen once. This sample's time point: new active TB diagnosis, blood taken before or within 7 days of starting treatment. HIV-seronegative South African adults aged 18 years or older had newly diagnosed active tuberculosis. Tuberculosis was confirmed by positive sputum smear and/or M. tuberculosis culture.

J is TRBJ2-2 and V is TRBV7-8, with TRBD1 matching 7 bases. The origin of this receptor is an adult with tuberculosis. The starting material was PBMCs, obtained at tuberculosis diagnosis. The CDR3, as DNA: TGTGCCAGCAGCGCCCGGGACAGTTACACCGGGGAGCTGTTTTTT. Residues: CASSARDSYTGELFF.